The clone carrying this T cell receptor beta chain is a singleton in its sample. Its target is not known. This CDR3 comprises 18 residues. CDR1 SGHDT and CDR2 YYEEEE come from the germline V gene. V was cut by 4 bases and J by 0 bases, with 17 bases left in between. Profiling relied on immunoSEQ multiplex PCR, and the TCRdb table lists in-frame clones only, not all of them. The repertoire holds 30,000 to 40,000 clones, around four fifths seen once, with approximately 3.7% in the top ten. The data stem from a study of graft-versus-host responses after intestinal transplantation. Study-wide findings and caveats: GvH clonotypes were identified within recipient marrow, with a subset emerging first in ileum or blood.

The source is a human patient who received an intestinal transplant, so some T cells may come from the graft donor. The chain is built from TRBV5-6 and TRBJ2-6; possibly TRBD1 for D (6 bases). This material consisted of PBMCs, taken 1070 days after transplant. The CDR3 protein is CASSLQGREFSGANVLTF. The CDR3, as DNA: TGTGCCAGCAGCCTACAGGGAAGAGAATTCTCTGGGGCCAACGTCCTGACTTTC.